The next 9 T cell receptor beta chains were all read from a single sample in a study of cytomegalovirus exposure and HLA in healthy donors. PCR used 60 Vbeta primers and 13 Jbeta primers. Clones were read by immunoSEQ multiplex PCR, and TCRdb kept only the in-frame ones, dropping some. The sample yields 200,000 to 250,000 clones, approximately 90% seen once. The sample consisted of PBMCs. The receptors were sampled from a woman aged 18-29 years in good health and CMV-seronegative.

The V call is TRBV5-1, the J call TRBJ2-7, with 7 bases identical to TRBD2. Germline V CDR1 and CDR2: SGHRS, YFSETQ. V shed 2 bases and J 2 bases; nucleotides not matched to a gene: 7. This CDR3 comprises 15 residues. The chain's CDR3 is CASSFLASGPYEQYF. Here the CDR3 DNA reads TGCGCCAGCAGCTTTTTGGCTAGCGGTCCCTACGAGCAGTACTTC.

The chain recombines TRBV9 with TRBJ2-1; 11 bases align to TRBD2. The germline gives CDR1 SGDLS, CDR2 YYNGEE. V shed 5 bases and J 4 bases; nucleotides not matched to a gene: 5. This CDR3 is 15 amino acids long. CDR3 coding DNA: TGTGCCAGCAGTCGTCTAGCGGGGGGATACAATGAGCAGTTCTTC. It codes for CASSRLAGGYNEQFF.

The chain combines TRBV7-2 with TRBJ2-1; D is possibly TRBD2 (7 bases). V lost 3 bases, J lost 2 bases, and 11 bases lay in between. CDR1 is SGHTA and CDR2 is FQGNSA in the germline V gene. The CDR3 spans 15 residues. CDR3 in DNA: TGTGCCAGCAGCTTCAACGGGGGGCCCTACAATGAGCAGTTCTTC. Encoded protein: CASSFNGGPYNEQFF.

The rearrangement joins TRBV5-4 to TRBJ2-5; 14 bases are shared with TRBD2. The germline V gene encodes CDR1 SGHNT and CDR2 YYREEE (reference sequence). J lost 3 bases, V lost 4 bases, and 8 bases had no gene match. CDR3 size: 17 residues. The CDR3 spells CASSASLGLAGEETQYF. The CDR3 DNA follows: TGTGCCAGCAGCGCGTCCCTGGGACTAGCGGGAGAAGAGACCCAGTACTTC.

The V gene is TRBV7-8, the J gene TRBJ1-2, with 7 bases aligning to TRBD1. CDR1 SGHVS and CDR2 FQNEAQ come from the germline V gene. The junction had 5 bases not matched to a gene; V was cut back by 0 bases and J by 4 bases. This CDR3 spans 15 amino acids. The CDR3 spells CASSLAQQGIYGYTF. For the CDR3, the DNA is TGTGCCAGCAGCTTAGCGCAACAGGGGATCTATGGCTACACCTTC.

The table lists this clone with a few counts. The genes are TRBV5-5 and TRBJ2-7, with 7 bases aligning to TRBD1. The V gene's germline CDR1 is SGHKS and CDR2 YYEKEE (reference sequence). J gave up 8 bases and V 4 bases, and 15 bases lay outside the gene matches. There are 15 residues in the CDR3. CDR3 in DNA: TGTGCCAGCAGCCCCCCAGGGGACAGATCTGATAAGCAGTACTTC. Its protein is CASSPPGDRSDKQYF.

The sample holds one count of this clone. The chain uses TRBV6-1 and TRBJ2-1; 8 bases fit TRBD1. The V and J ends lost 2 bases and 1 base, in that order; junction bases with no gene match: 7. The CDR3 extends over 17 amino acids. CDR1 is MNHNS and CDR2 is SASEGT in the germline V gene. The CDR3 reads CASSELLRGLSYNEQFF. The CDR3 nucleotides are TGTGCCAGCAGTGAACTCCTCAGGGGGCTATCCTACAATGAGCAGTTCTTC.

Points on this clone: One junction end disagrees with the germline gene, perhaps due to a read error. J is TRBJ1-2 and V is TRBV27; D ambiguous. The germline gives CDR1 MNHEY, CDR2 SMNVEV (reference sequence). The CDR3 covers 15 residues. CDR3 sequence (DNA): TGTGCCGGCAGTTACCGTGGTAGGGAGAACTATGGCTACACCTTC. Protein sequence: CAGSYRGRENYGYTF.

The chain uses TRBV5-4 and TRBJ2-5; 9 bases line up with TRBD2. TRBJ2-7 explains the end of the DNA better; the J call may be wrong. The germline V gene has CDR1 SGHNT and CDR2 YYREEE (reference sequence). This CDR3 is built from 16 residues. The CDR3: CASSRGGGASSYEQYF. The CDR3 DNA sequence: TGTGCCAGCAGCCGCGGGGGGGGCGCGAGCTCCTACGAGCAGTACTTC.